What follows are 22 T cell receptor beta chains derived from one specimen sequenced in a study of T cell clonality in common variable immunodeficiency. Here immunoSEQ multiplex PCR was the method, and the copy in TCRdb shows in-frame clones only, minus some. The sample gives 50,000 to 65,000 clones, none seen only once, and the top ten clones hold about 1.7%. The source material was peripheral blood mononuclear cells. These receptors all stem from a person aged 18-69 years in good health.

Comments on this clone: The CDR3 extends 3 residues past the end of the read, so its final part is completed from the germline J gene. The V and J genes are TRBV25-1 and TRBJ1-4, with TRBD1 identical over 8 bases. The germline V gene has CDR1 MGHDK and CDR2 SYGVNS. The CDR3 covers 17 residues. After removal of 1 base from V and 7 bases from J, the junction contained 11 bases not matched to a gene. The covered CDR3 bases are TGTGCCAGCAGTGAATCCATAGGCGGCACAGGGGGTGAAAAA. It yields the protein CASSESIGGTGGEK. The full CDR3 protein reads CASSESIGGTGGEKLFF.

This clone was seen repeatedly, ten times or more. The read stops 3 residues short of the end of the CDR3; the missing end is completed from the germline J gene. The rearrangement joins TRBV29-1 to TRBJ2-5; 13 bases line up with TRBD2. The CDR3 runs 15 residues. Losses at the gene ends were 6 bases for V and 1 base for J; bases not matched to a gene: 5. The germline gives CDR1 SQVTM, CDR2 ANQGSEA. CDR3 sequence: CSVPRLAGGQETQYF. The CDR3 bases that were read are TGCAGCGTGCCTCGACTAGCGGGAGGCCAAGAGACC.

This clone was picked up many times. The read falls 3 residues short of the CDR3 end, and the missing part is taken from the germline J gene. The chain is built from TRBV30 and TRBJ1-3; the D is unclear. This CDR3 contains 15 residues. V was shortened by 1 base and J by 0 bases, with 10 bases between the two germline ends. CDR1 GTSNPN and CDR2 SVGIG come from the germline V gene (reference sequence). CDR3 loop: CAWSGSLSSGNTIYF. CDR3 bases read: TGTGCCTGGAGTGGAAGCCTAAGCTCTGGAAACACC.

This clone was recorded at least ten times. The read terminates 3 residues before the CDR3 end, so the remaining end is supplied by the germline J gene. V gene TRBV29-1 combines with J gene TRBJ2-1, with TRBD2 matching over 15 bases. In germline, CDR1 is SQVTM, CDR2 ANQGSEA. Trimming cost V 7 bases and J 3 bases; bases outside gene matches: 13. CDR3 length equals 18 residues. The chain's CDR3 is CSARTGTSGGKYYNEQFF. CDR3 DNA (partial): TGCAGCGCCCGGACCGGGACTAGCGGGGGGAAGTACTACAATGAG.

This clone was observed at least ten times. The read ends 3 residues before the CDR3 terminus; that terminus is restored from the germline J gene. The chain has TRBV2 and TRBJ2-3, with 16 bases identical to TRBD2. Germline V CDR1 and CDR2: SNHLY, FYNNEI. V was pared by 6 bases and J by 6 bases, with 12 bases of the junction left unmatched. The CDR3 covers 18 residues. The DNA read from the CDR3 is TGTGCCAGCAGCCACACTTCGGGACTAGCGGGAGGGTGGGATACG. It is translated as CASSHTSGLAGGWDT. The complete CDR3 protein is CASSHTSGLAGGWDTQYF. Full variable domain (remainder filled in from reference TRBV2 and TRBJ2-3): EPEVTQTPSHQVTQMGQEVILRCVPISNHLYFYWYRQILGQKVEFLVSFYNNEISEKSEIFDDQFSVERPDGSNFTLKIRSTKLEDSAMYFCASSHTSGLAGGWDTQYFGPGTRLTVL.

This clone has at least ten counts. The CDR3 goes on 3 residues after the read ends, and that part is filled in from the germline J gene. This sequence joins TRBV15 and TRBJ2-1; 9 positions agree with TRBD1. Trimming at V came to 0 bases and at J to 8 bases, leaving 2 bases not matched to a gene. The germline V gene encodes CDR1 LNHNV and CDR2 YYDKDF (reference sequence). The CDR3 loop spans 14 amino acids. Partial CDR3 DNA: TGTGCCACCAGCAGAGACACAGGGGGCCATGAG. This translates into CATSRDTGGHE. The whole CDR3 is CATSRDTGGHEQFF.

This clone was seen many times. The missing CDR3 end, 3 residues past where the read stops, is filled in from the germline J gene. V gene TRBV5-1 combines with J gene TRBJ2-1, with 8 bases aligning to TRBD2. The CDR3 spans 17 residues. Germline V gene lookup returns CDR1 SGHRS and CDR2 YFSETQ. V lost 0 bases, J lost 3 bases, and 8 bases stayed unmatched. The CDR3 loop is CASSLDSGADYYNEQFF. Incomplete CDR3 DNA: TGCGCCAGCAGCTTGGATAGCGGGGCGGATTACTACAATGAG.

This clone showed up many times. The read is 3 residues too short to cover the CDR3 end, so that end is filled in from the germline J gene. This rearrangement joins TRBV6-1 to TRBJ2-7; maybe TRBD2 (6 bases). Germline-derived CDR1 and CDR2 are MNHNS and SASEGT. The CDR3 totals 15 residues. The V and J ends lost 4 bases and 1 base respectively, with 14 bases between them. The CDR3 here is CASSGGDGFSYEQYF. CDR3 DNA (partial): TGTGCCAGCAGTGGGGGGGACGGCTTTTCCTACGAG.

There are many counts of this clone. The read terminates 3 residues before the CDR3 end, so the remaining end is supplied by the germline J gene. V is TRBV20-1 and J is TRBJ2-1, with 11 bases fitting TRBD2. After removal of 0 bases from V and 9 bases from J, the junction contained 4 bases not matched to a gene. There are 14 residues in the CDR3. In germline, CDR1 is DFQATT, CDR2 SNEGSKA (reference sequence). The CDR3 reads CSARELTSGVEQFF. The covered CDR3 bases are TGCAGTGCTAGAGAATTGACTAGCGGGGTTGAG.

This clone was counted many times. The read ends 3 residues early relative to the CDR3; the germline J gene fills the gap. V and J are TRBV7-6 and TRBJ2-4, with 11 positions matching TRBD1. Germline-derived CDR1 and CDR2 are SGHVS and FNYEAQ. The CDR3 totals 15 residues. Trimming at V came to 5 bases and at J to 8 bases, leaving 8 bases not matched to a gene. The chain's CDR3 is CASSPGTGGFDIQYF. Partial CDR3 DNA: TGTGCCAGCAGCCCCGGGACAGGGGGTTTTGACATT. The full variable domain, in which reference TRBV7-6 and TRBJ2-4 provide the parts outside the CDR3, is GAGVSQSPRYKVTKRGQDVALRCDPISGHVSLYWYRQALGQGPEFLTYFNYEAQQDKSGLPNDRFSAERPEGSISTLTIQRTEQRDSAMYRCASSPGTGGFDIQYFGAGTRLSVL.

Worth noting for this clone: Coverage ceases 3 residues before the CDR3 finishes, and the germline J gene fills in the end. The gene calls are TRBV2 and TRBJ2-1, with D possibly being TRBD1 (6 bases). The CDR3 is 12 residues long. CDR1 is SNHLY, CDR2 FYNNEI, per germline. The germline V and J ends were trimmed by 6 bases and 8 bases, with 11 bases remaining between them. CDR3 sequence: CASSVRGDEQFF. CDR3 DNA, as far as it was read: TGTGCCAGCAGCGTCAGGGGTGATGAG.

This clone has ten or more counts. The CDR3 end lies 3 residues beyond the end of the read and is filled in from the germline J gene. The V call is TRBV2, the J call TRBJ1-4; D is undetermined. Germline V gene sequence: CDR1 SNHLY, CDR2 FYNNEI. This CDR3 has 12 amino acids. V was shortened by 1 base and J by 8 bases, with 5 bases between the two germline ends. The covered CDR3 bases are TGTGCCAGCAGTGAAGGAGGGGAAAAA. This codes for CASSEGGEK. The whole CDR3 region reads CASSEGGEKLFF.

This clone was recorded many times. The CDR3 end lies 3 residues beyond the end of the read and is filled in from the germline J gene. The rearrangement uses TRBV10-3 and TRBJ1-5; D gene ambiguous. The CDR3 is made up of 15 amino acids. Germline CDR1 reads ENHRY; CDR2 reads SYGVKD. Trimming took 2 bases from V and 5 from J, leaving 13 bases between them. The CDR3 region is CAISEPGVLDQPQHF. The covered CDR3 bases are TGTGCCATCAGTGAGCCAGGAGTTTTGGATCAGCCC.

This clone was seen many times. The observed sequence ends 3 residues before the CDR3 terminus, with the missing tail filled in from the germline J gene. The chain couples TRBV5-5 to TRBJ1-2, with 7 nucleotides matching TRBD1. J lost 2 bases, V lost 4 bases, and 5 bases had no gene match. CDR1 is SGHKS and CDR2 is YYEKEE in the germline V gene (reference sequence). CDR3 size: 14 residues. The CDR3 is CASSKGQQNYGYTF. The part of the CDR3 DNA that was read is TGTGCCAGCAGCAAGGGACAGCAAAACTATGGC.

This clone was counted at least ten times. The read gets to within 3 residues of the CDR3 end, and the germline J gene fills in the rest. The rearrangement joins TRBV6-4 to TRBJ2-1; maybe TRBD1 (5 bases). The V gene lost 3 bases and the J gene lost 4 bases, with 10 bases spanning the gap. The CDR3 runs 14 residues. Looked up from germline, CDR1 is MRHNA and CDR2 is SNTAGT. The CDR3 is CASSEGVFYNEQFF. CDR3 bases read: TGTGCCAGCAGTGAAGGGGTTTTTTACAATGAG.

Ten or more counts support this clone. The read comes to an end 3 residues before the CDR3 does, leaving the germline J gene to fill in the end. This chain connects TRBV12-3 or TRBV12-4 to TRBJ2-7; no reliable D call. The CDR3 is 11 residues long. With 1 base removed from V and 6 bases from J, the gap between germline ends came to 4 bases. CDR3 amino acids: CASSLGLEQYF. The sequenced CDR3 bases are TGTGCCAGCAGTTTAGGACTCGAG.

Ten or more counts support this clone. With the read ending 3 residues before the CDR3 end, the germline J gene is used to fill in that end. The chain has TRBV7-3 and TRBJ1-1; D is unresolved. Germline CDR1 is SGHTA and CDR2 is FQGTGA. This CDR3 contains 13 residues. Trimming removed 5 bases from V and 2 bases from J, with 9 bases in between. The sequenced CDR3 bases are TGTGCCAGCAGCGTGCAGGTAAACACTGAA. It is translated as CASSVQVNTE. The whole CDR3 protein is CASSVQVNTEAFF.

This clone was recorded at least ten times. The sequenced fragment ends 3 residues before the CDR3 boundary, so the rest is inferred from the germline J gene. The V gene is TRBV20-1, the J gene TRBJ1-4, with D unresolved. The CDR3 sequence is 12 residues long. Trimming pared 6 bases from V and 5 bases from J, leaving 10 bases between. The V gene's germline CDR1 is DFQATT and CDR2 SNEGSKA (reference sequence). The sequenced part of the CDR3 DNA is TGCAGTGCGAGGCGGAACAATGAAAAA. Translating it yields CSARRNNEK. The whole CDR3 protein reads CSARRNNEKLFF.

This clone has at least ten counts. The read falls 3 residues short of the CDR3 end, and the missing part is taken from the germline J gene. The gene calls are TRBV20-1 and TRBJ2-5; the D gene is possibly TRBD1 (6 bases). The germline CDR1 and CDR2 sequences are DFQATT and SNEGSKA (reference sequence). The CDR3 runs 13 residues. The CDR3 loop reads CSGPPQGRRTQYF. CDR3 DNA (partial): TGCAGTGGCCCCCCCCAGGGGCGTCGAACC.

This clone was seen a handful of times. The read comes to an end 3 residues before the CDR3 does, leaving the germline J gene to fill in the end. This sequence joins TRBV7-9 and TRBJ2-1; D gene ambiguous. V was trimmed by 5 bases and J by 8 bases, leaving 7 bases between them. The CDR3 totals 11 residues. Germline CDR1 SEHNR, CDR2 FQNEAQ (reference sequence). The part of the CDR3 DNA that was read is TGTGCCAGCAGCCACAGTGATGAG. This codes for CASSHSDE. The CDR3 as a whole reads CASSHSDEQFF.

This clone occurred many times. The read finishes 3 residues shy of the CDR3 end, and the germline J gene is used to complete it. The chain combines TRBV5-6 with TRBJ2-7; D gene unclear. The CDR3 consists of 15 residues. V was trimmed by 0 bases and J by 3 bases, leaving 13 bases between them. Germline V gives CDR1 SGHDT, CDR2 YYEEEE. CDR3 in amino acids: CASSLDGGLVYEQYF. CDR3 DNA, as far as it was read: TGTGCCAGCAGCTTGGATGGCGGCCTTGTCTACGAG.

This clone was counted many times. Read data end 3 residues before the CDR3 end; the end is taken from the germline J gene. This chain uses TRBV7-9 with TRBJ1-1; maybe TRBD1 (5 bases). CDR1 is SEHNR, CDR2 FQNEAQ, per germline (reference sequence). The CDR3 extends over 12 amino acids. CDR3 DNA, as far as it was read: TGTGCCAGCAGCTCTACAGGACAAGAA. It yields the protein CASSSTGQE. The entire CDR3 is CASSSTGQEAFF.